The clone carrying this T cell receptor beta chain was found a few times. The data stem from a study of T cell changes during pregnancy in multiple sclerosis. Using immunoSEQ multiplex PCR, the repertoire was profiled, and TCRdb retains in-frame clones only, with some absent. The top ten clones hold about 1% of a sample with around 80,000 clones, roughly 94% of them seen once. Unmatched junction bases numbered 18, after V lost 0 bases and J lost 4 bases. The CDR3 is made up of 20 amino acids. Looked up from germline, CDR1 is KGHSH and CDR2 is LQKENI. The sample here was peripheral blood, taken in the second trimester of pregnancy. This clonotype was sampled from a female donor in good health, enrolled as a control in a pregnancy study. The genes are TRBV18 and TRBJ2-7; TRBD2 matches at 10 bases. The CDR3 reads CASSPPLRLAGVNHLYEQYF. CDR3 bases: TGTGCCAGCTCACCACCTTTGAGACTAGCGGGCGTCAACCACCTTTACGAGCAGTACTTC.